This T cell receptor beta chain was captured by sequencing in a study of early T cells in non-severe SARS-CoV-2 infection. Study summary: Chains were not paired, and sequencing was done on bulk RNA from unsorted whole blood.

CDR1 SGHRS and CDR2 YFSETQ come from the germline V gene. V lost 0 bases to trimming and J lost 5 bases, with 17 bases between them. This CDR3 region has 16 residues. Findings of the study overall: Reliance on VDJdb matching favored anti-spike CD8 responses; private and CD4 specificities were missed.

Individual cDNA molecules were tagged with unique molecular identifiers. TCRdb re-called the 5' RACE reads through MiXCR, storing one row per CDR3 protein. The table shows approximately 88,000 distinct CDR3 sequences, with about 13% occurring only once. This clonotype has at least ten counts. Its target is unknown. The sequencing sample was made of whole blood. This receptor was identified in an adult who was a healthcare worker with PCR-confirmed SARS-CoV-2 infection or an uninfected control (not recorded which). The chain combines TRBV5-1 with TRBJ1-1; D might be TRBD1 (5 bases). DNA for the CDR3: TGCGCCAGCAGCTTGGTGTATAGGGGCGCGGGGACTGAAGCTTTCTTT. Its protein is CASSLVYRGAGTEAFF. The full variable domain, in which reference TRBV5-1 and TRBJ1-1 provide the parts outside the CDR3, is KAGVTQTPRYLIKTRGQQVTLSCSPISGHRSVSWYQQTPGQGLQFLFEYFSETQRNKGNFPGRFSGRQFSNSRSEMNVSTLELGDSALYLCASSLVYRGAGTEAFFGQGTRLTVV.